A selection of T cell receptor beta chains follows, all from one sample in a study of CD8 T cells in ankylosing spondylitis. Each CDR3 protein is one row after TCRdb ran MiXCR on the 5' RACE reads. The sample records hundreds of thousands of distinct CDR3 sequences, about 18% being singletons. The sample taken for sequencing was blood, either unsorted or a sorted T cell fraction (not recorded which). These receptors were obtained from a male donor with ankylosing spondylitis. Both conserved end residues are trimmed from each CDR3. D genes are given only for firm matches.

J gene,V gene,D gene,CDR3 protein
TRBJ2-7,TRBV7-7,NA,ASSLATGADYEQY
TRBJ2-2,TRBV6-1,TRBD2,ASSGLAGVMGRELF
TRBJ2-7,TRBV3-1,NA,ASSQKNGSSYEQY
TRBJ1-2,TRBV5-1,NA,ASSLEGANYGYT
TRBJ2-7,TRBV27,NA,ASSLRDSLYEQY
TRBJ2-5,TRBV5-1,NA,ASSFPEDRAVETQY
TRBJ2-4,TRBV27,TRBD2,ASSKTSGGAVTKNIQY
TRBJ2-7,TRBV20-1,NA,SAPGLFYEQY
TRBJ1-2,TRBV27,NA,ASSFAQDDYGYT
TRBJ2-3,TRBV2,NA,ASMGWPSTDTQY
TRBJ2-5,TRBV11-2,NA,ASSGGGSETQY
TRBJ1-5,TRBV4-1,NA,ASSPRDRERNQPQH
TRBJ2-1,TRBV7-2,TRBD2,ASSFSGGGNNEQF
TRBJ1-2,TRBV4-1,NA,ASSHLPGPQRGLDYGYT
TRBJ2-1,TRBV3-1,NA,ASSQEREALYNEQF
TRBJ2-5,TRBV5-1,NA,ASSSPPDSPQETQY
TRBJ2-7,TRBV4-1,TRBD1,ASSQQGAAYEQY
TRBJ2-2,TRBV2,NA,ASSEGPPGPANTGELF
TRBJ2-3,TRBV27,NA,ASSPLGRTDTQY
TRBJ2-1,TRBV30,NA,AWSVMAYNEQF
TRBJ2-5,TRBV13,NA,ASSSVKHGRETQY
TRBJ1-6,TRBV4-1,NA,ASSQGETANSPLH
TRBJ2-1,TRBV12-3/TRBV12-4,TRBD2,ASSLPWGSGDNEQF
TRBJ2-7,TRBV10-3,TRBD1,AISDSGQGYEQY
TRBJ1-4,TRBV19,NA,ASSTWEATNEKLF